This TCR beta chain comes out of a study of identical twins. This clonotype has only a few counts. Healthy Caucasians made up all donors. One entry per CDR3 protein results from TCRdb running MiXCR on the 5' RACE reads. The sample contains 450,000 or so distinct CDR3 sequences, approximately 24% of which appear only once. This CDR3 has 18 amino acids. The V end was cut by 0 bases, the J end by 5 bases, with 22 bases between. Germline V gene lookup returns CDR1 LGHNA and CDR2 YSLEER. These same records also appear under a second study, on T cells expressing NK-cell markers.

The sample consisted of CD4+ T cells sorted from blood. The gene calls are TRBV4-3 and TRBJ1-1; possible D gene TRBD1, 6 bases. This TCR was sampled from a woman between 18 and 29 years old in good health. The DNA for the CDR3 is TGCGCCAGCAGCCAAGATATAATTTCGGGGGCACGGGGAACTGAAGCTTTCTTT. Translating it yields CASSQDIISGARGTEAFF.